A selection of T cell receptor beta chains follows, all from one sample in a study of T cell responses to AZD1222 COVID-19 vaccine. Assay used: immunoSEQ multiplex PCR; TCRdb lists only in-frame clones, some missing. The sample yields approximately 150,000 clones, 92% seen once. The source was peripheral blood, collected 28 days after the second AZD1222 dose. The receptors stem from an adult who received the AZD1222 COVID-19 vaccine. CDR3s include the opening cysteine and the closing phenylalanine or tryptophan. Each record gives: CDR3 protein, clone size, V gene, J gene. Size values are once, few and many counts, or a class for expanded clones, and some rows have none.

CASSQETAYGYEQYF	few	TRBV4-1	TRBJ2-7
CASRPWTENTEAFF	once	TRBV6-5	TRBJ1-1
CASSLGGTEYGYTF	-	TRBV7-9	TRBJ1-2
CAISTGQGADYGYTF	-	TRBV10-3	TRBJ1-2
CATSESGTPPGNGYTF	-	TRBV24-1	TRBJ1-2
CASSQGPRSSHPTNYGYTF	-	TRBV4-2	TRBJ1-2
CASRPDSNEQFF	few	TRBV6-5	TRBJ2-1
CASSEGQGIGESNEKLFF	-	TRBV2	TRBJ1-4
CASSQRETARFDGYTF	-	TRBV4-1	TRBJ1-2
CASSLISPYNSPLHF	once	TRBV27	TRBJ1-6
CASSDPPSGRKYEQYF	-	TRBV5-6	TRBJ2-7
CASSPQGQPQGNQPQHF	-	TRBV5-8	TRBJ1-5
CASSPTTENYGYTF	-	TRBV7-9	TRBJ1-2
CASSVQGFGYGYTF	-	TRBV9	TRBJ1-2
CASSLAVYGYTF	-	TRBV12-3/TRBV12-4	TRBJ1-2
CASRVGTHTGNTIYF	-	TRBV7-8	TRBJ1-3
CATSDSRGRADTQYF	-	TRBV24-1	TRBJ2-3
CASSFGSNTGELFF	-	TRBV7-9	TRBJ2-2
CASSDRSGSEKLFF	-	TRBV2	TRBJ1-4
CASSSSGQAETEAFF	-	TRBV11-3	TRBJ1-1
CASSLSGHTVGRNGYTF	-	TRBV7-9	TRBJ1-2
CASSPRLGTALYGYTF	-	TRBV28	TRBJ1-2
CASSSVAGEWHEQFF	-	TRBV19	TRBJ2-1
CASSQDRNTGELFF	-	TRBV4-2	TRBJ2-2
CASSQAGHDEAFF	-	TRBV6-6	TRBJ1-1
CASSARQLSYGYTF	-	TRBV5-5	TRBJ1-2
CARSRYEQFF	-	TRBV5-3	TRBJ2-1
CASSPRASGGASYNEQFF	once	TRBV4-3	TRBJ2-1
CASSLGGGHTGELFF	-	TRBV7-8	TRBJ2-2
CASSPGTANTGELFF	-	TRBV5-4	TRBJ2-2
CASSTALYYEQYF	few	TRBV19	TRBJ2-7
CASTVNSGNTIYF	-	TRBV7-9	TRBJ1-3
CASSREQGGDTQYF	-	TRBV3-1/TRBV3-2	TRBJ2-3
CASSPGIAGGKKNEQFF	-	TRBV7-9	TRBJ2-1